The 17 T cell receptor beta chains in this list originate from one sample, sequenced in a study of blood T cell repertoires in COVID-19. Libraries were prepared by immunoSEQ multiplex PCR; TCRdb keeps only in-frame clonotypes and omits some of them. The profile covers some 300,000 clones, with about nine tenths appearing a single time and 5.5% to 8% taken by the ten largest. The specimen was peripheral blood. These receptors were collected from a woman aged 25 to 39 who had recovered from COVID-19.

This clone occurred a few times. The genes are TRBV5-1 and TRBJ1-1; no clear D. CDR1 and CDR2 from the germline V gene are SGHRS and YFSETQ. The CDR3 sequence is 13 residues long. The ends were cut back, 4 bases at V and 11 bases at J, with 18 bases in the middle. The CDR3 spells CASSPERGRSAFF. CDR3 bases: TGCGCCAGCAGCCCAGAAAGAGGGCGGTCGGCTTTCTTT.

The chain links TRBV7-3 to TRBJ2-6; weak D call: TRBD2 (5 bases). Germline assignment: CDR1 SGHTA and CDR2 FQGTGA. Trimming removed 6 bases from V and 2 bases from J, with 11 bases in between. The CDR3 totals 15 residues. For the CDR3, the DNA is TGTGCCAGCAGACCCGGGGTGGCTGGGGCCAACGTCCTGACTTTC. It yields the protein CASRPGVAGANVLTF.

The rearrangement uses TRBV21-1 and TRBJ2-1; the table's D call of TRBD2 was not tested on the DNA. TRBV21-1 constitutes a pseudogene. The CDR3 totals 15 residues. CDR3 loop: CASSKAGGKYNEQFF. The DNA of the CDR3 is TGTGCCAGCAGCAAAGCAGGCGGGAAATACAATGAGCAGTTCTTC.

V is TRBV18 and J is TRBJ1-6; D is uncertain. V was clipped by 2 bases and J by 10 bases, with 12 bases between them. The CDR3 runs to 14 residues. Germline assignment: CDR1 KGHSH and CDR2 LQKENI. This CDR3 reads CASSPLQPNSPLHF. The CDR3 coding sequence is TGTGCCAGCTCACCATTACAGCCGAACTCACCCCTCCACTTT. Complete variable domain (other parts from reference TRBV18 and TRBJ1-6): NAGVMQNPRHLVRRRGQEARLRCSPMKGHSHVYWYRQLPEEGLKFMVYLQKENIIDESGMPKERFSAEFPKEGPSILRIQQVVRGDSAAYFCASSPLQPNSPLHFGNGTRLTVT.

The rearrangement uses TRBV6-2 or TRBV6-3 and TRBJ1-5; 8 bases agree with TRBD1. Germline CDR1 and CDR2: MNHEY and SVGEGT. Trimming at V came to 6 bases and at J to 7 bases, leaving 23 bases not matched to a gene. The CDR3 is 19 amino acids. The CDR3 loop reads CASSLITYRTGNVGQPQHF. In nucleotides, the CDR3 is TGTGCCAGCAGCCTCATTACCTACCGGACAGGGAATGTCGGGCAGCCCCAGCATTTT.

This chain joins TRBV6-5 and TRBJ1-1; D is unresolved. CDR3 length: 14 amino acids. V was pared by 0 bases and J by 4 bases, with 9 bases between. The germline V gene has CDR1 MNHEY and CDR2 SVGAGI. The CDR3 spells CASSYSLGSTEAFF. CDR3 bases: TGTGCCAGCAGTTACTCCCTGGGGAGCACTGAAGCTTTCTTT.

V gene TRBV7-9 combines with J gene TRBJ2-3; D may be TRBD2 (5 bases). The CDR3 is made up of 15 amino acids. V lost 6 bases to trimming and J lost 2 bases, with 15 bases between them. Per germline, CDR1 SEHNR and CDR2 FQNEAQ (reference sequence). CDR3: CASRPSSGYTDTQYF. In DNA, the CDR3 is TGTGCCAGCAGACCATCAAGCGGCTACACAGATACGCAGTATTTT.

CDR3 DNA sequence: TGTGCCAGCAGTAAAACAGGTTCCTCCCTCCACTTT. Residues: CASSKTGSSLHF. The rearrangement links TRBV6-6 to TRBJ1-6; D may be TRBD1 (5 bases). This CDR3 comprises 12 residues. Trimming removed 5 bases from V and 14 bases from J, with 13 bases in between. Germline values: CDR1 MNHNY, CDR2 SVGAGI (reference sequence).

V gene TRBV4-2 combines with J gene TRBJ1-3; maybe TRBD1 (6 bases). The CDR3 length is 13 residues. Between the trimmed V and J ends, which lost 3 bases and 4 bases, there was a span of 7 bases. Germline V gives CDR1 LGHNA, CDR2 YNFKEQ. The CDR3, as DNA: TGTGCCAGCAGCCAGGGGGCCGGAAACACCATATATTTT. Amino acid sequence: CASSQGAGNTIYF.

This clone was seen a single time. The genes are TRBV3-1 (or the pseudogene TRBV3-2) and TRBJ1-2; TRBD1 might be the D (6 bases). This CDR3 comprises 13 residues. Germline assignment: CDR1 LGHDT and CDR2 YNNKEL (reference sequence). V was trimmed by 0 bases and J by 8 bases, leaving 10 bases between them. CDR3 DNA: TGTGCCAGCAGCCAAGACAGGGGATACGGCTACACCTTC. This translates into CASSQDRGYGYTF.

The rearrangement links TRBV11-2 to TRBJ1-2; no clear D gene. The CDR3 extends over 12 amino acids. Germline values: CDR1 SGHAT, CDR2 FQNNGV. Trimming left V 5 bases short and J 6 bases short, with 10 bases between. The CDR3 bases are TGTGCCAGCAGCCGAGGAGGGAATGGCTACACCTTC. This translates into CASSRGGNGYTF.

The V and J genes are TRBV3-1 (or the pseudogene TRBV3-2) and TRBJ2-7; 9 positions match TRBD1. This CDR3 has 15 residues. Germline V gene lookup returns CDR1 LGHDT and CDR2 YNNKEL (reference sequence). The V and J ends lost 2 bases and 3 bases, in that order; junction bases with no gene match: 5. The CDR3 DNA is TGTGCCAGCAGCCAAACGGGACAGGGTGACTACGAGCAGTACTTC. Protein: CASSQTGQGDYEQYF.

This chain joins TRBV5-1 and TRBJ2-3, with a tentative D call TRBD1 (6 bases). The CDR3 loop spans 12 amino acids. Germline V gene data show CDR1 as SGHRS and CDR2 as YFSETQ. V was clipped by 7 bases and J by 4 bases, with 10 bases between them. The CDR3 DNA reads TGCGCCAGCGCCGAGGGGGCAGATACGCAGTATTTT. The encoded protein is CASAEGADTQYF.

The J gene is TRBJ2-3, the V gene TRBV5-4, with 8 nucleotides matching TRBD2. V trimming: 5 bases; J trimming: 0 bases; junction bases outside the gene matches: 8. The length of the CDR3 is 16 residues. The germline V gene encodes CDR1 SGHNT and CDR2 YYREEE (reference sequence). CDR3 residues: CASRTGTRLSTDTQYF. The CDR3 nucleotides are TGTGCCAGCAGAACCGGGACTAGGCTAAGCACAGATACGCAGTATTTT. Filled out from reference TRBV5-4 and TRBJ2-3, the complete variable domain reads ETGVTQSPTHLIKTRGQQVTLRCSSQSGHNTVSWYQQALGQGPQFIFQYYREEENGRGNFPPRFSGLQFPNYSSELNVNALELDDSALYLCASRTGTRLSTDTQYFGPGTRLTVL.

The rearrangement links TRBV6-5 to TRBJ1-1; D is perhaps TRBD1 (6 bases). Per germline, CDR1 MNHEY and CDR2 SVGAGI. Trimming removed 6 bases from V and 0 bases from J, with 11 bases in between. The CDR3 sequence is 14 residues long. The CDR3 DNA reads as TGTGCCAGCAGCAAGGACAGAATGAACACTGAAGCTTTCTTT. Translating it yields CASSKDRMNTEAFF.

The sample holds one count of this clone. J is TRBJ2-1 and V is TRBV5-6; 7 bases are shared with TRBD1. J gave up 10 bases and V 1 base, and 11 bases lay outside the gene matches. The germline CDR1 and CDR2 sequences are SGHDT and YYEEEE. This CDR3 comprises 15 residues. CDR3 loop: CASSLYRGSDFEQFF. DNA of the CDR3: TGTGCCAGCAGCTTGTACAGGGGTTCGGATTTCGAGCAGTTCTTC.

This clone was counted once. V and J are TRBV4-2 and TRBJ2-3; D uncertain. V was clipped by 7 bases and J by 0 bases, with 8 bases between them. Germline V gene lookup returns CDR1 LGHNA and CDR2 YNFKEQ. The CDR3 contains 13 residues. The CDR3: CASNGRSTDTQYF. The CDR3 DNA follows: TGTGCCAGCAATGGGCGTAGCACAGATACGCAGTATTTT.